The entry below describes one T cell receptor beta chain. Its antigen is not identified. Vbeta (60) and Jbeta (13) primers were used in the PCR. Original methodology: A follow-up analysis tallied tens of millions of unique TCR beta chains, about 10 million shared. Generated by immunoSEQ multiplex PCR, the TCRdb table keeps only in-frame clones and is missing some. The DNA was the basis for D and trimming; V, J and clone size are from that table. This sample contains approximately 42,000 clones. This specimen comes from a study of cytomegalovirus exposure and HLA in healthy donors. Broader study findings: 150 or so TCR beta chains were listed as cytomegalovirus-associated. A later look showed TCR association rates differing by HLA locus, highest for DRB1 and lowest for HLA-C.

The germline V gene encodes CDR1 LNHNV and CDR2 YYDKDF (reference sequence). The junction had 4 bases not matched to a gene; V was cut back by 8 bases and J by 4 bases. The CDR3 runs to 13 residues. Sequencing was carried out using PBMCs. The receptor was derived from a male donor in good health and CMV-seronegative. J is TRBJ2-3 and V is TRBV15, with 9 bases that match TRBD2. CDR3 protein: CATQRGAADTQYF. In DNA form, the CDR3 reads TGTGCCACCCAGCGGGGGGCGGCAGATACGCAGTATTTT.